What follows are 23 T cell receptor beta chains derived from one specimen sequenced in a study of control samples from healthy donors and cancer patients. Measured with immunoSEQ multiplex PCR; TCRdb has only the in-frame clones, and not every one. In the table there are about 110,000 clones, roughly 90% of which are singletons. The sequenced sample consisted of blood. These receptors were taken from a woman in her forties or fifties in good health.

The chain recombines TRBV25-1 with TRBJ2-3; the D is unclear. The V gene lost 7 bases and the J gene lost 7 bases, with 18 bases spanning the gap. The CDR3 covers 14 residues. Per the germline V gene, CDR1 is MGHDK and CDR2 is SYGVNS. CDR3 sequence (DNA): TGTGCCAGCACCGGCTGGGCGAGTCTAAATACGCAGTATTTT. Translating it yields CASTGWASLNTQYF.

The rearrangement joins TRBV10-3 to TRBJ1-6; TRBD1 matches 7 bases. The germline V gene encodes CDR1 ENHRY and CDR2 SYGVKD. This CDR3 spans 18 amino acids. Unmatched junction bases numbered 16, after V lost 4 bases and J lost 7 bases. In DNA form, the CDR3 reads TGTGCCATCAGTGTATCGCCCTTCCGACAGGGTCCAAATTCACCCCTCCACTTT. Translation: CAISVSPFRQGPNSPLHF.

The rearrangement joins TRBV12-3 or TRBV12-4 to TRBJ2-3, with unresolved D. The CDR3 runs 11 residues. Trimming left V 5 bases short and J 4 bases short, with 4 bases between. CDR3: CASSHSDTQYF. CDR3 sequence (DNA): TGTGCCAGCAGTCATTCAGATACGCAGTATTTT.

The chain couples TRBV3-1 (or the pseudogene TRBV3-2) to TRBJ2-2; D possibly uses TRBD1 or TRBD2 (6 bases each). The germline CDR1 and CDR2 sequences are LGHDT and YNNKEL (reference sequence). The V and J ends lost 4 bases and 4 bases respectively, with 16 bases between them. The CDR3 has 16 residues. The CDR3 protein is CASSPVLGGGTGELFF. CDR3 DNA: TGTGCCAGCAGCCCGGTCCTCGGAGGGGGCACCGGGGAGCTGTTTTTT.

For this clone: The junction differs from germline at one of its ends, possibly a read error. V gene TRBV20-1 combines with J gene TRBJ2-3; D gene ambiguous. Germline V CDR1 and CDR2: DFQATT, SNEGSKA (reference sequence). The length of the CDR3 is 11 residues. CDR3 amino acids: CSARDLRTQYF. CDR3 sequence (DNA): TGCAGTGCCAGAGATTTAAGGACGCAGTATTTT.

This sequence joins TRBV7-9 and TRBJ1-2, with D maybe TRBD1 (5 bases). Trimming pared 5 bases from V and 4 bases from J, leaving 17 bases between. CDR3 length: 15 residues. Germline V gene sequence: CDR1 SEHNR, CDR2 FQNEAQ (reference sequence). The CDR3 coding sequence is TGTGCCAGCAGCCTACCTTGGGGGGGAGTCTATGGCTACACCTTC. This encodes CASSLPWGGVYGYTF.

The chain joins TRBV6-5 to TRBJ2-2; D gene ambiguous. This CDR3 region has 15 residues. Trimming took 4 bases from V and 7 from J, leaving 16 bases between them. The germline gives CDR1 MNHEY, CDR2 SVGAGI. This CDR3 is CASSSIGPFDGELFF. In nucleotides, the CDR3 is TGTGCCAGCAGTTCAATCGGACCCTTTGACGGGGAGCTGTTTTTT.

The chain joins TRBV28 to TRBJ2-3, with D uncertain. V shed 6 bases and J shed 4 bases, with 20 bases lying between them. The CDR3 has 16 amino acids. CDR1 is MDHEN, CDR2 SYDVKM, per germline. The CDR3 nucleotides are TGTGCCAGCAGCACTCCCAGTATTTTGAACGCAGATACGCAGTATTTT. It is translated as CASSTPSILNADTQYF.

V usage is TRBV6-5 and J usage is TRBJ2-7, with TRBD1 as a possible D gene (5 bases). V lost 8 bases to trimming and J lost 5 bases, with 10 bases between them. Germline lookup yields CDR1 MNHEY and CDR2 SVGAGI. The CDR3 is 11 residues long. In DNA form, the CDR3 reads TGTGCCAGCCGGAAGGGGCACGAGCAGTACGTC. Residues: CASRKGHEQYV.

Written as DNA, the CDR3 is TGTGCCAGCAGCTTAACGTCGAAGGGGTCCTACAATGAGCAGTTCTTC. This translates into CASSLTSKGSYNEQFF. The chain has TRBV7-3 and TRBJ2-1; TRBD1 is a possible D gene (5 bases). V shed 0 bases and J shed 1 base, with 10 bases lying between them. CDR3 size: 16 residues. Germline V gene data show CDR1 as SGHTA and CDR2 as FQGTGA.

This clone was detected once. The chain uses TRBV7-3 and TRBJ2-1; a weak D match, TRBD2 (5 bases). Germline V gene lookup returns CDR1 SGHTA and CDR2 FQGTGA. The CDR3 spans 14 residues. Trimming removed 3 bases from V and 9 bases from J, with 15 bases in between. As DNA, the CDR3 is TGTGCCAGCAGCTTGGACTCCTTTGCCTCTGAGCAGTTCTTC. It yields the protein CASSLDSFASEQFF.

The rearrangement joins TRBV7-9 to TRBJ1-1; perhaps TRBD1 as D (6 bases). V was shortened by 5 bases and J by 3 bases, with 16 bases between the two germline ends. CDR1 SEHNR and CDR2 FQNEAQ come from the germline V gene (reference sequence). The CDR3 sequence is 15 residues long. CDR3 DNA: TGTGCCAGCAGCGCATTTGTGGGGGCGTACACTGAAGCTTTCTTT. This encodes CASSAFVGAYTEAFF.

V gene TRBV7-2 combines with J gene TRBJ2-1; 8 nucleotides line up with TRBD2. Germline V gene data show CDR1 as SGHTA and CDR2 as FQGNSA. CDR3 length equals 15 residues. V shed 3 bases and J 2 bases; nucleotides not matched to a gene: 3. CDR3 sequence reads: CASSLSTSAYNEQFF. The CDR3 region has the DNA TGTGCCAGCAGCTTGTCGACTAGCGCCTACAATGAGCAGTTCTTC.

The chain recombines TRBV4-3 with TRBJ2-3; D remains ambiguous. Between the trimmed V and J ends, which lost 0 bases and 4 bases, there was a span of 8 bases. The CDR3 length is 14 residues. CDR1 is LGHNA, CDR2 YSLEER, per germline. In DNA, the CDR3 is TGCGCCAGCAGCCAAGAGGCTGTCCCAGATACGCAGTATTTT. Its protein is CASSQEAVPDTQYF.

The rearrangement uses TRBV12-3 or TRBV12-4 and TRBJ1-1; D unresolved. Trimming shortened V by 1 base and J by 4 bases, and 4 bases separated the two germline ends. CDR3 length: 12 amino acids. The DNA for the CDR3 is TGTGCCAGCAGTTTAGTGGGCACTGAAGCTTTCTTT. As protein: CASSLVGTEAFF.

The chain carries TRBV7-8 and TRBJ2-2; no reliable D call. CDR1 and CDR2 (germline): SGHVS, FQNEAQ. V was pared by 5 bases and J by 0 bases, with 7 bases between. The CDR3 has 14 residues. The CDR3 coding sequence is TGTGCCAGCAGCCCCCTATCGAACACCGGGGAGCTGTTTTTT. This translates into CASSPLSNTGELFF.

The rearrangement uses TRBV4-1 and TRBJ1-1, with a weak D call TRBD1 (6 bases). Deletions cut 3 bases from V and 10 bases from J, with 18 bases between. Germline V CDR1 and CDR2: MGHRA, YSYEKL. There are 14 residues in the CDR3. CDR3 DNA sequence: TGCGCCAGCAGCCAGCCGACAGGCGACCGGCGAGCTTTCTTT. Its protein product is CASSQPTGDRRAFF.

The J gene is TRBJ2-2, the V gene TRBV10-1, with 8 bases identical to TRBD1. Germline CDR1 WNHNN, CDR2 SYGVQD (reference sequence). The CDR3 has 15 residues. Trimming at V came to 7 bases and at J to 6 bases, leaving 10 bases not matched to a gene. As DNA, the CDR3 is TGCGCCAGCAAGGAAAATACGGACAGGGCCGGGGAGCTGTTTTTT. Amino acids: CASKENTDRAGELFF.

The V call is TRBV18, the J call TRBJ2-2; 8 nucleotides line up with TRBD2. V gave up 0 bases and J gave up 5 bases; unmatched junction bases: 11. Germline V gene sequence: CDR1 KGHSH, CDR2 LQKENI. CDR3 length: 18 residues. CDR3 coding DNA: TGTGCCAGCTCACCACCTGGATCGGGGGGGCCACGGACCGGGGAGCTGTTTTTT. Encoded protein: CASSPPGSGGPRTGELFF.

The gene calls are TRBV29-1 and TRBJ2-5; D may match TRBD1 or TRBD2 (5 bases each). Germline CDR1 reads SQVTM; CDR2 reads ANQGSEA. This CDR3 contains 14 residues. Trimming stripped 7 bases from V and 5 bases from J, with 20 bases between. The CDR3 protein is CSASRDPRGETQYF. The CDR3 DNA is TGCAGCGCCTCTCGGGACCCACGAGGGGAGACCCAGTACTTC. Full variable domain (missing parts from reference TRBV29-1 and TRBJ2-5): SAVISQKPSRDICQRGTSLTIQCQVDSQVTMMFWYRQQPGQSLTLIATANQGSEATYESGFVIDKFPISRPNLTFSTLTVSNMSPEDSSIYLCSASRDPRGETQYFGPGTRLLVL.

J is TRBJ2-1 and V is TRBV6-2 or TRBV6-3; no clear D. Trimming removed 0 bases from V and 3 bases from J, with 12 bases in between. The CDR3 runs 16 residues. Germline values: CDR1 MNHEY, CDR2 SVGEGT. CDR3 in amino acids: CASSYSISEFYNEQFF. CDR3 DNA sequence: TGTGCCAGCAGTTACTCGATAAGTGAATTCTACAATGAGCAGTTCTTC.

The V call is TRBV7-9, the J call TRBJ2-3; no reliable D call. CDR3 length: 14 residues. Trimming removed 1 base at V and 2 bases at J, with 7 bases between. Germline loops: CDR1 SEHNR, CDR2 FQNEAQ (reference sequence). This CDR3 is CASSLGLTTDTQYF. For the CDR3, the DNA is TGTGCCAGCAGCTTAGGGCTAACCACAGATACGCAGTATTTT.

The chain carries TRBV12-5 and TRBJ2-7, with 9 bases identical to TRBD1. The CDR3 has 17 amino acids. Germline V gene lookup returns CDR1 LGHNT and CDR2 FRNRAP. V was pared by 0 bases and J by 0 bases, with 6 bases of the junction left unmatched. CDR3 bases: TGTGCTAGTGGTTTGGTCGGACAGGGGTGTTTCTCCTACGAGCAGTACGTC. It encodes CASGLVGQGCFSYEQYV.